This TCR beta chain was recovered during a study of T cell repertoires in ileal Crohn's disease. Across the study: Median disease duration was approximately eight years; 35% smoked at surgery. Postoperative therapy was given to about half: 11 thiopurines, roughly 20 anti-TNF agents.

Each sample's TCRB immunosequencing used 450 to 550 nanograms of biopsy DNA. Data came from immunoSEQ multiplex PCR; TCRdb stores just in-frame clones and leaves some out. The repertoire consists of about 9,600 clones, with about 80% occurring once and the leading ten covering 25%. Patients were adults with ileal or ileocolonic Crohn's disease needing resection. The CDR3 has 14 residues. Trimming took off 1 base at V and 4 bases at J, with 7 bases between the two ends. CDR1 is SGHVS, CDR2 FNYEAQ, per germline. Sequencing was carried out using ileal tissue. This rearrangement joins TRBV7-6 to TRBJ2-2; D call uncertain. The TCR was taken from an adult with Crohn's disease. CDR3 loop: CASSLDKVTGELFF. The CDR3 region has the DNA TGTGCCAGCAGCTTAGACAAAGTCACCGGGGAGCTGTTTTTT.